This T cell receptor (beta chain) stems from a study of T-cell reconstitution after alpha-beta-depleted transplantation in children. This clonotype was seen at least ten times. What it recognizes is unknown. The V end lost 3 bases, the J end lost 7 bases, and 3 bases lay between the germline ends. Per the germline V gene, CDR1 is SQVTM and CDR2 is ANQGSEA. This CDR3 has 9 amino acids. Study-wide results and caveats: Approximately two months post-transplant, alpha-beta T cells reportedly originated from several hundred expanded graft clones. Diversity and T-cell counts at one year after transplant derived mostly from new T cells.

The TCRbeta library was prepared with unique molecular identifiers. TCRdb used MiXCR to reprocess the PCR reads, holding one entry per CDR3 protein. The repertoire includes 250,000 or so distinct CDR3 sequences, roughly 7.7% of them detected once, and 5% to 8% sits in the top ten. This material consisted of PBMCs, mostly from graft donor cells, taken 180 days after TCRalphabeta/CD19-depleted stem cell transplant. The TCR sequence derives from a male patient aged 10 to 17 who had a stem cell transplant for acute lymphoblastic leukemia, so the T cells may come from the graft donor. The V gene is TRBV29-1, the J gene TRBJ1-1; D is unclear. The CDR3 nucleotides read TGCAGCGTTGACAGTGAAGCTTTCTTT. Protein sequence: CSVDSEAFF.